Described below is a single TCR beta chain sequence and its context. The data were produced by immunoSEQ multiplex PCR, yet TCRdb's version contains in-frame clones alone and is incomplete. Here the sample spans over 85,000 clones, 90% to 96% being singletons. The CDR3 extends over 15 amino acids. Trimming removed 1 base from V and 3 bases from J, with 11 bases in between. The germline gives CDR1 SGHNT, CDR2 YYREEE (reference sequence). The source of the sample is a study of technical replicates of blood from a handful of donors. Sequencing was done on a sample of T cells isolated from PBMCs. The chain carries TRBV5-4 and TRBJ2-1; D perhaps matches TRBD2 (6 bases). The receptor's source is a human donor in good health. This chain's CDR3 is CASSLWRAGYNEQFF. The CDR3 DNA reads TGTGCCAGCAGCTTGTGGAGGGCCGGCTACAATGAGCAGTTCTTC.